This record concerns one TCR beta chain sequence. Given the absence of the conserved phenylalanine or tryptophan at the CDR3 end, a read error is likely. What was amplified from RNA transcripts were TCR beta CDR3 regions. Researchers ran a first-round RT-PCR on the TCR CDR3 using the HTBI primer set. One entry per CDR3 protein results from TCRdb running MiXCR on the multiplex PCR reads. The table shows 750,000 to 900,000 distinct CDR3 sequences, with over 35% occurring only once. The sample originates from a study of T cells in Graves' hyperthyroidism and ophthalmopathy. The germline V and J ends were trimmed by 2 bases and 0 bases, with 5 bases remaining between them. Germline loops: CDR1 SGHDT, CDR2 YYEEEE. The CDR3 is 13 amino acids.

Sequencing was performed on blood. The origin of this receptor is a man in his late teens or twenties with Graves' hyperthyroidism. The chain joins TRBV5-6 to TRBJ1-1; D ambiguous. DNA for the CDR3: TGTGCCAGCAGCTTTTTCATGAACACTGAAGCTTTCCTT. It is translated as CASSFFMNTEAFL.